This T cell receptor (beta chain) was identified in a study of T cells after yellow fever vaccination. Study at large: Each low-cell-number fraction was prepared by means of SMART-Seq v4 Ultra Low Input.

Researchers made TCR cDNA using 5'RACE template switching, and this step added a universal primer site and UMIs. A single record per CDR3 protein comes from TCRdb applying MiXCR to the 5' RACE reads. The repertoire holds hundreds of thousands of distinct CDR3 sequences, about 17% seen once, with over 15% in the top ten. This clonotype was seen a handful of times. Per the germline V gene, CDR1 is SGHTA and CDR2 is FQGTGA. V lost 5 bases and J lost 5; bases outside the gene matches: 9. The CDR3 consists of 15 residues. The chain employs TRBV7-3 and TRBJ2-5; 9 bases line up with TRBD1. The TCR originated in a young man who received the YFV17D yellow fever vaccine. The sequencing here drew on PBMCs, taken before the yellow fever booster vaccination. The CDR3: CASSAGTGTVETQYF. In DNA form, the CDR3 reads TGTGCCAGCAGCGCCGGGACAGGGACTGTGGAGACCCAGTACTTC.